A selection of T cell receptor beta chains follows, all from one sample in a study of CD4 and CD8 cells across lung adenocarcinoma regions. TCRdb independently ran MiXCR on the PCR reads; one entry per CDR3 protein. The data hold 3,000 to 4,000 distinct CDR3 sequences, with less than 70% observed a single time. The sequencing input was CD4+ T cells from the margin of a lung tumor. All receptors come from a male donor with lung adenocarcinoma. The CD4 and CD8 labels of this study may be unreliable. Each CDR3 is given with its conserved first and last residue. A D gene is named only where the DNA matches it firmly. Size tells how often a clone was seen (once, few, many) or the class of an expanded clone, and some rows leave it out.

cdr3_nt cdr3_aa v_call d_call j_call clone_size
TGTGCCAGCAGTTACTCGGGCGAAGAAGGCTACACCTTC CASSYSGEEGYTF TRBV6-5 - TRBJ1-2 few
TGTGCCAGCGCGGGAGGGCCCTACAATGAGCAGTTCTTC CASAGGPYNEQFF TRBV6-1 TRBD2 TRBJ2-1 few
TGTGCCAGCAGCTTAGATCCCGGGACTGCAAACACCGGGGAGCTGTTTTTT CASSLDPGTANTGELFF TRBV11-3 - TRBJ2-2 few
TGTGCCAGCAGCCCCTTGGGGAGGGCCCGGGAGACCCAGTACTTC CASSPLGRARETQYF TRBV6-1 TRBD2 TRBJ2-5 once
TGTGCCAGCAGCTTAGGCGGGCATAGCACAGATACGCAGTATTTT CASSLGGHSTDTQYF TRBV7-3 - TRBJ2-3 -
TGTGCCAGCAGCCTTGGGACCAACAATGAGCAGTTCTTC CASSLGTNNEQFF TRBV7-6 - TRBJ2-1 -
TGTGCCAGCAGCACAATCTACAATGAGCAGTTCTTC CASSTIYNEQFF TRBV7-8 - TRBJ2-1 -
TGTGCCAGCAGCTTACCGGACAACACTGAAGCTTTCTTT CASSLPDNTEAFF TRBV11-3 - TRBJ1-1 -
TGTGCCAGCAGACTCTCGGGCACAGATACGCAGTATTTT CASRLSGTDTQYF TRBV6-1 - TRBJ2-3 -
TGTGCCAGCTGGGCCCCCGGACAGGGAAACAATGAGCAGTTCTTC CASWAPGQGNNEQFF TRBV6-1 TRBD1 TRBJ2-1 few
TGTGCCAGCAGTCACATAGTAGGGACAGGGAACAATGAGCAGTTCTTC CASSHIVGTGNNEQFF TRBV6-5 TRBD1 TRBJ2-1 -
TGTGCCAGCAGTGTAGGGGGGGTAAACAATGAGCAGTTCTTC CASSVGGVNNEQFF TRBV6-1 - TRBJ2-1 -
TGTGCCAGCAGCCCCCGGGGGCAGTTCTATGGCTACACCTTC CASSPRGQFYGYTF TRBV6-1 - TRBJ1-2 few
TGTGCCAGCAGCTTAGGCCTCGGGCAGGGAATAGAGGCCAAAAACATTCAGTACTTC CASSLGLGQGIEAKNIQYF TRBV7-2 - TRBJ2-4 -
TGTGCCAGCAGGTCCCAGCCTCGAAAACTAGCGGGGGAAGAGACCCAGTACTTC CASRSQPRKLAGEETQYF TRBV6-1 TRBD2 TRBJ2-5 -
TGTGCCAGCAGTTACTCAAAGGACAGGGGGTTGGCTGGGGCCAACGTCCTGACTTTC CASSYSKDRGLAGANVLTF TRBV6-2/TRBV6-3 TRBD1 TRBJ2-6 -
TGTGCCATCATGGGTACAGCCAAAAATGAAGCTTTCTTT CAIMGTAKNEAFF TRBV10-3 - TRBJ1-1 large
TGTGCCAGAAGCTTGTCAAACCCGGCCTACGAGCAGTTCTTC CARSLSNPAYEQFF TRBV5-3 - TRBJ2-1 -
TGCGCCAGCAGTGAGTCAGCGGGAGGTGCCGGGGAGCTGTTTTTT CASSESAGGAGELFF TRBV10-2 TRBD2 TRBJ2-2 -
TGTGCCATCAGTGTGGCCGGGACCCAAGAGACCCAGTACTTC CAISVAGTQETQYF TRBV10-3 - TRBJ2-5 -
TGTGCCAGCAGGTCGACCAGGGGCACCGGGGAGCTGTTTTTT CASRSTRGTGELFF TRBV6-1 - TRBJ2-2 few
TGTGCCAGCAGGACTCCCGGGATAGGATCTGGCTACACCTTC CASRTPGIGSGYTF TRBV6-1 - TRBJ1-2 -
TGTGCCAGCAGTGAAGCGGACGGTAACACCGGGGAGCTGTTTTTT CASSEADGNTGELFF TRBV6-1 - TRBJ2-2 medium-sized
TGTGCCAGCAGCTGGGACAGGAGGGAGACCCAGTACTTC CASSWDRRETQYF TRBV11-2 TRBD1 TRBJ2-5 once
TGTGCCAGCAGTTACTCGGTGCTAGCGGTCCTTAATGAGCAGTTCTTC CASSYSVLAVLNEQFF TRBV6-5 TRBD2 TRBJ2-1 few
TGTGCCAGCAGCTTGAGTGTTCCCGGTGGAGGCAATGAGCAGTACTTC CASSLSVPGGGNEQYF TRBV7-2 - TRBJ2-7 -
TGTGCCAGCAGACCAGGGACTAGCGCCAACTACAATGAGCAGTTCTTC CASRPGTSANYNEQFF TRBV6-1 TRBD2 TRBJ2-1 few
TGTGCCAGCAGTGTAGACAGGGGAATTGTGGCCCAGTACTTC CASSVDRGIVAQYF TRBV6-1 TRBD1 TRBJ2-5 -
TGTGCCACTTGTCGGGACAGACCTCAGAGCAATCAGCCCCAGCATTTT CATCRDRPQSNQPQHF TRBV6-1 TRBD1 TRBJ1-5 large
TGTGCCAGCAGTTACACGGACAGGGGGTTGGATACGCAGTATTTT CASSYTDRGLDTQYF TRBV6-5 TRBD1 TRBJ2-3 -
TGTGCCAGCAGTGTTGGACTAGCGGGTGGAGAGACCCAGTACTTC CASSVGLAGGETQYF TRBV12-3/TRBV12-4 TRBD2 TRBJ2-5 -
TGTGCCAGCAGCCCGGGGCCTAGCGACTACCAGACCCAGTACTTC CASSPGPSDYQTQYF TRBV7-2 - TRBJ2-5 few
TGTGCCAGCAGCTTAGGAGCTCTCGAGCAGTACTTC CASSLGALEQYF TRBV7-2 - TRBJ2-7 -
TGTGCCATCAGTGAGGTAGGGTCGGAGACCCAGTACTTC CAISEVGSETQYF TRBV10-3 - TRBJ2-5 large
TGTGCCAGCAGCCAAAGGACTAGCGGGCGTTGGGATGAGCAGTTCTTC CASSQRTSGRWDEQFF TRBV6-1 TRBD2 TRBJ2-1 large
TGTGCCACCAGTCCTGGCTACACCTTC CATSPGYTF TRBV6-1 - TRBJ1-2 medium-sized
TGTGCCAGCAGCATTTGGCGGACAGGGGCCACAGATACGCAGTATTTT CASSIWRTGATDTQYF TRBV7-2 TRBD1 TRBJ2-3 few
TGTGCCAGCAGTGCGGGACATATGAACACTGAAGCTTTCTTT CASSAGHMNTEAFF TRBV12-3/TRBV12-4 - TRBJ1-1 -
TGTGCCACCGGGGGGCAGAAGGGACAGGGACTTTACACTGAAGCTTTCTTT CATGGQKGQGLYTEAFF TRBV25-1 TRBD1 TRBJ1-1 -
TGTGCCAGCAGTGAAATGGGTACAGGAAACACCATATATTTT CASSEMGTGNTIYF TRBV6-1 - TRBJ1-3 -
TGTGCCAGCAGTGAAGGCGGGGCTCGGGGCAAAAACATTCAGTACTTC CASSEGGARGKNIQYF TRBV6-1 - TRBJ2-4 -
TGTGCCAGCAGTGCCAAGGGCGAGGGTTCCTACAATGAGCAGTTCTTC CASSAKGEGSYNEQFF TRBV6-4 - TRBJ2-1 -
TGTGCCAGTAGTGCCAGCCCCGGTGGAGCTGACTCCTACGAGCAGTACTTC CASSASPGGADSYEQYF TRBV19 - TRBJ2-7 -
TGTGCCAGCAGTGAAGAGGTGAGCTTTTATATGAACACTGAAGCTTTCTTT CASSEEVSFYMNTEAFF TRBV6-1 - TRBJ1-1 -
TGTGCCAGCAGTTACTCCGGGACAGGGATGAACATTCAGTACTTC CASSYSGTGMNIQYF TRBV6-5 TRBD1 TRBJ2-4 -
TGTGCCAGCAGTAAACCTGAAACAGGGAGCTATGGCTACACCTTC CASSKPETGSYGYTF TRBV6-1 - TRBJ1-2 -
TGTGCCAGCAGTTTAGAGACCGGGGAGCTGTTTTTT CASSLETGELFF TRBV12-3/TRBV12-4 - TRBJ2-2 -
TGTGCCAGCAGTGAAGCAGAGAACACTGAAGCTTTCTTT CASSEAENTEAFF TRBV6-1 - TRBJ1-1 medium-sized
TGTGCCAGCAGTGAAGTTGACTTCGGCGGAGCAGATACGCAGTACTTC CASSEVDFGGADTQYF TRBV6-1 - TRBJ2-4 -
TGTGCCAGCAGCCTAGAGGTACGGGAGAGGACCTACGAGCAGTACTTC CASSLEVRERTYEQYF TRBV11-2 - TRBJ2-7 few
TGTGCCAGCAGTACTCTAGCGGGAGCAAATGAGCAGTTCTTC CASSTLAGANEQFF TRBV6-5 TRBD2 TRBJ2-1 -
TGTGCCAGCACCTGGGGGTCAGGCGGGGAGCTGTTTTTT CASTWGSGGELFF TRBV7-2 - TRBJ2-2 -
TGTGCCAGCAGTTACGTCCGGGACAGGGGGAACACTGAAGCTTTCTTT CASSYVRDRGNTEAFF TRBV6-5 TRBD1 TRBJ1-1 -
TGTGCCAGCGGCCAGGACAGACGCCAAGAGACCCAGTACTTC CASGQDRRQETQYF TRBV7-2 - TRBJ2-5 medium-sized
TGTGCCAGCAGGATCAAGGGACTAACAAACAATGAGCAGTACTTC CASRIKGLTNNEQYF TRBV6-1 TRBD2 TRBJ2-5 -
TGTGCCAGCAGTTACGGCGACAGGGGTCGGGGCTATGGCTACACCTTC CASSYGDRGRGYGYTF TRBV6-5 TRBD1 TRBJ1-2 -
TGTGCCAGCAGTTCCTCGAGAGCGGGCTTCATCTACGAGCAGTACTTC CASSSSRAGFIYEQYF TRBV6-5 - TRBJ2-7 -
TGTGCCAGCAGTGAACATCCTGCCGTTATAGCCAAAAACATTCAGTACTTC CASSEHPAVIAKNIQYF TRBV6-1 - TRBJ2-4 -
TGCAGTGCTACGGGAGGAACAGATACGCAGTATTTT CSATGGTDTQYF TRBV20-1 TRBD2 TRBJ2-3 -